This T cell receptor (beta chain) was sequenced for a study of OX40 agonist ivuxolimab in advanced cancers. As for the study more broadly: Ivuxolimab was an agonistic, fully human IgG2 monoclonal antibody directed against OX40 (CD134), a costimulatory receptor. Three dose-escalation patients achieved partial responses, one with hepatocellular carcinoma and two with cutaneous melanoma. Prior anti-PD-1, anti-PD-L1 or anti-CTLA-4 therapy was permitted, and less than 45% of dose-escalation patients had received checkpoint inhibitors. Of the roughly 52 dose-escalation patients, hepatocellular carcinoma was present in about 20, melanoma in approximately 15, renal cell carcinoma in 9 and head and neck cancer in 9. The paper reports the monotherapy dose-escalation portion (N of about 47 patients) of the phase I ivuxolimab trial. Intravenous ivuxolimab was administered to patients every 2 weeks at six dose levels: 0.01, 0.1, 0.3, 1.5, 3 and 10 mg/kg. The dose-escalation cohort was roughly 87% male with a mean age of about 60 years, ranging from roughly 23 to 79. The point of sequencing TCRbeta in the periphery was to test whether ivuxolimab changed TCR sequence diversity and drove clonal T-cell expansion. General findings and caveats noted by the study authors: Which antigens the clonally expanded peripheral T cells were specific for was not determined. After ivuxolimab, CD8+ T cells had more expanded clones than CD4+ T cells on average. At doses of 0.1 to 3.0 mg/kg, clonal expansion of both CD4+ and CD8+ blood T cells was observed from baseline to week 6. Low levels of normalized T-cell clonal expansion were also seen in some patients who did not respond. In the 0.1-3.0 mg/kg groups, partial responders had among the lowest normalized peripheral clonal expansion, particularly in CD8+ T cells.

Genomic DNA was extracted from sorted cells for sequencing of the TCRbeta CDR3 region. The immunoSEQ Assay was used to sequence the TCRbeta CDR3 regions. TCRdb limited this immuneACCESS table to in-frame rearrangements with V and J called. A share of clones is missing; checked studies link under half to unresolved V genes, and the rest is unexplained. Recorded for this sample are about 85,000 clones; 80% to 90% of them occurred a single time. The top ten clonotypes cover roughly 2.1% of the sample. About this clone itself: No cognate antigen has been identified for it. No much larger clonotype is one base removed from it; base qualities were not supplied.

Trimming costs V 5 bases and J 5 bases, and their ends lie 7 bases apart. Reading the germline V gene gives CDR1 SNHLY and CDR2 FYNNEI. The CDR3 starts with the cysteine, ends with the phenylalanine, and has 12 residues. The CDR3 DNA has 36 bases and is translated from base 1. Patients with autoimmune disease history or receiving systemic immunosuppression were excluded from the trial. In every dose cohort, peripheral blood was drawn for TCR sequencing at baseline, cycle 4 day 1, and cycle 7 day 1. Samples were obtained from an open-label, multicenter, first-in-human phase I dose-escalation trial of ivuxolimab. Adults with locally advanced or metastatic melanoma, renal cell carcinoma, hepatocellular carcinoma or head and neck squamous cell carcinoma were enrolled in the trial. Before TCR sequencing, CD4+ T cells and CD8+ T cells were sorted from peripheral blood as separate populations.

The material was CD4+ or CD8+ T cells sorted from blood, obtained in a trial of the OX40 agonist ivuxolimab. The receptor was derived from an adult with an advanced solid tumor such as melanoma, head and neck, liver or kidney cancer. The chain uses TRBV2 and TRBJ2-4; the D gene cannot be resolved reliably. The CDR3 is CASSTFENIQYF. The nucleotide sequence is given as TGTGCCAGCAGTACTTTCGAAAACATTCAGTACTTC.